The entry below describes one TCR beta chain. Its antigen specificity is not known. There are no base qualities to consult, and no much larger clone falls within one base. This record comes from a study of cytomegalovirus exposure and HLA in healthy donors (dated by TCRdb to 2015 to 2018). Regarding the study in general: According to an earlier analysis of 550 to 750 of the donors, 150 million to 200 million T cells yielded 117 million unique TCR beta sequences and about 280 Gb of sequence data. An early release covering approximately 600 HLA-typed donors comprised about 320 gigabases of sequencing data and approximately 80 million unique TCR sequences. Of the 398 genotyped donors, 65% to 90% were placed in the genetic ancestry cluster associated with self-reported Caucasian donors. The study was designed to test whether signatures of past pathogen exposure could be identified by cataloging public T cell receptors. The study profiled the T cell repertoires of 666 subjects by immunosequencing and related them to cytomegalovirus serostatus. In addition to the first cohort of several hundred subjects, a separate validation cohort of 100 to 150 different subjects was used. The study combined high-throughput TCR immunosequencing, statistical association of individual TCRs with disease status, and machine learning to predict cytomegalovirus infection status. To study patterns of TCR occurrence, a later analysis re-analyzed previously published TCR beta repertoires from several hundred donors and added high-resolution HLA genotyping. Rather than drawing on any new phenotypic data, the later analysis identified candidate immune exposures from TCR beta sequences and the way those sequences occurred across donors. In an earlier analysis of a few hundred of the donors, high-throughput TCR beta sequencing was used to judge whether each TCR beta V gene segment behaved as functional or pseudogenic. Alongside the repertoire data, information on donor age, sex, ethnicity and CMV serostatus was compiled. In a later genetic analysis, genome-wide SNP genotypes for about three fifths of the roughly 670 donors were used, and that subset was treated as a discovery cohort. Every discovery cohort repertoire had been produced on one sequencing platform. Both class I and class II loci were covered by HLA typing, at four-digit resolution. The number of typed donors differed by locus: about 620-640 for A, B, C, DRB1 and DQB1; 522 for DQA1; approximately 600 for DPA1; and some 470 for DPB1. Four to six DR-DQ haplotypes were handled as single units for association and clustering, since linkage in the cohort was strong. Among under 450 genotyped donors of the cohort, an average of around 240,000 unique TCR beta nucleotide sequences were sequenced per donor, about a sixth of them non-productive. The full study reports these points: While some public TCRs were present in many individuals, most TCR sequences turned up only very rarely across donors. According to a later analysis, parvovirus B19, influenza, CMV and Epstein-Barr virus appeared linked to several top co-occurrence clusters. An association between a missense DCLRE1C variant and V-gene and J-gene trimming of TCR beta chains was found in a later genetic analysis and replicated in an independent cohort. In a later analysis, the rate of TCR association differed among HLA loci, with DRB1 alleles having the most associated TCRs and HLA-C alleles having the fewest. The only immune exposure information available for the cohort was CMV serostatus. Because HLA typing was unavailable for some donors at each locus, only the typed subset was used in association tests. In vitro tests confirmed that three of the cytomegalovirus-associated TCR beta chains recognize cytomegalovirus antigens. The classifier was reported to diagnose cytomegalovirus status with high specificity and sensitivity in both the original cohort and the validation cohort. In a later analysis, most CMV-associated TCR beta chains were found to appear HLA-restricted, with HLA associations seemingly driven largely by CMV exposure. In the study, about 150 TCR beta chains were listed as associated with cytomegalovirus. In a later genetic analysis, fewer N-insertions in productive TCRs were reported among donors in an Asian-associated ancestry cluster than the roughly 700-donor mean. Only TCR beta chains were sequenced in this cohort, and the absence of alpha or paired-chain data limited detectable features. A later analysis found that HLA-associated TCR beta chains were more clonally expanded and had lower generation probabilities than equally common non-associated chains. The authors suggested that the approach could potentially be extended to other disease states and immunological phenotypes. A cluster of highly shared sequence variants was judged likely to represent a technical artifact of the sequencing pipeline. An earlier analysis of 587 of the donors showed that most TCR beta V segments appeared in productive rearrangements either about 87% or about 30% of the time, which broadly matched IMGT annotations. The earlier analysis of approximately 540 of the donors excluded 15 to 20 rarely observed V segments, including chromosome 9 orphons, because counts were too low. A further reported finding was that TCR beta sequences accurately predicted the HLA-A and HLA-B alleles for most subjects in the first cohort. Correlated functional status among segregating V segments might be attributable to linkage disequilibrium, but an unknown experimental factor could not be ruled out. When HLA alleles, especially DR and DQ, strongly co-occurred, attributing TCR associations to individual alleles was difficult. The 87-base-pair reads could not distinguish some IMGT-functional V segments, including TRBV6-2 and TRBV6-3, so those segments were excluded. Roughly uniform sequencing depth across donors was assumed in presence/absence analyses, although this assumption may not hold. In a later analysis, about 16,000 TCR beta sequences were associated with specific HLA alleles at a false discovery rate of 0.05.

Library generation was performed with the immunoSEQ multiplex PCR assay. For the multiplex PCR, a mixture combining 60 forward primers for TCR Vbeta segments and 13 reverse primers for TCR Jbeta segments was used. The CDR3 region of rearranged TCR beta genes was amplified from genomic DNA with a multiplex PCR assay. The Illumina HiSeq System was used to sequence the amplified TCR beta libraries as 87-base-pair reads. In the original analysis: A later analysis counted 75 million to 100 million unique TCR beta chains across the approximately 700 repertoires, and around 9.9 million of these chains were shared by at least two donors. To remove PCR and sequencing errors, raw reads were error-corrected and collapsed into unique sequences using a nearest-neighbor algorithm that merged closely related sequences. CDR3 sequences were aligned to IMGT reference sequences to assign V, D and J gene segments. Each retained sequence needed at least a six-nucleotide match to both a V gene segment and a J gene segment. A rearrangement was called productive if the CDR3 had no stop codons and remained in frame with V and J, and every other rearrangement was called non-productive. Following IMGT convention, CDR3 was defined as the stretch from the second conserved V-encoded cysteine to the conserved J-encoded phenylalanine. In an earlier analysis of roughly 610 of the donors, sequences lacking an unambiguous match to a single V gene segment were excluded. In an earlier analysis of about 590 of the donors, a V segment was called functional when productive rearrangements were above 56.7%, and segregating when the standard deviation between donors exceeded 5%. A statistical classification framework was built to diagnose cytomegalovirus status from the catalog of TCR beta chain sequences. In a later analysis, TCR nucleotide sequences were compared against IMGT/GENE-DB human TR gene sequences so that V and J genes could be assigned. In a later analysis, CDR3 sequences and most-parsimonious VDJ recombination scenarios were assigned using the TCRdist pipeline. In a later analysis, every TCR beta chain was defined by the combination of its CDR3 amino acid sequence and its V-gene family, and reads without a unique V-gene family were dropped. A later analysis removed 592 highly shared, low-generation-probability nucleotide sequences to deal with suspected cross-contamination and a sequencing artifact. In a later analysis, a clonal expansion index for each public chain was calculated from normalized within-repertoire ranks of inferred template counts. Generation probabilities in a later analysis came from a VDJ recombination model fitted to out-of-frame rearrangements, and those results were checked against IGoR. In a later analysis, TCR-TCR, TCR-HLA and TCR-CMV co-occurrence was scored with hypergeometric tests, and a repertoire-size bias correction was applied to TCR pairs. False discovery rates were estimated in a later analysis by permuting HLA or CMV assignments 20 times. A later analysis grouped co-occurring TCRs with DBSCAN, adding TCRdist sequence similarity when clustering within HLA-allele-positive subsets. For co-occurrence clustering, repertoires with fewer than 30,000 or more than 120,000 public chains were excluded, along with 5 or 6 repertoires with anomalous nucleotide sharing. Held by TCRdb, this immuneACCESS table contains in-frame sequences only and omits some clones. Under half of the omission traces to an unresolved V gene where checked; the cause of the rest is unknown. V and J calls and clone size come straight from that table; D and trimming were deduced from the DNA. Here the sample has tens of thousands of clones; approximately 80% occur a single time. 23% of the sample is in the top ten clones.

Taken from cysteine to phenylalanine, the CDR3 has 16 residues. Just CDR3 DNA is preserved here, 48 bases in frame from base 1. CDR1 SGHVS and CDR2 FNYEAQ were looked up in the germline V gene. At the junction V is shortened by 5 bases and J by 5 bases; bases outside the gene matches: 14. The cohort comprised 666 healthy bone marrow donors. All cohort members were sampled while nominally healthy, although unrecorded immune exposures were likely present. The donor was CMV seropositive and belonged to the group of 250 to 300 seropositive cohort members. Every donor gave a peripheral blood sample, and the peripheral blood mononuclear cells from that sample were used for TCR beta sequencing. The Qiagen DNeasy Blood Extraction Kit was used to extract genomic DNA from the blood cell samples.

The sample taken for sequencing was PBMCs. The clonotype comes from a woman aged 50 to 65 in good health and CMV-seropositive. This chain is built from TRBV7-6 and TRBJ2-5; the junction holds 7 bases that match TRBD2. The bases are TGTGCCAGCAGCGCCTACCTAGGACTAGTCTTGGAGACCCAGTACTTC. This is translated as CASSAYLGLVLETQYF.